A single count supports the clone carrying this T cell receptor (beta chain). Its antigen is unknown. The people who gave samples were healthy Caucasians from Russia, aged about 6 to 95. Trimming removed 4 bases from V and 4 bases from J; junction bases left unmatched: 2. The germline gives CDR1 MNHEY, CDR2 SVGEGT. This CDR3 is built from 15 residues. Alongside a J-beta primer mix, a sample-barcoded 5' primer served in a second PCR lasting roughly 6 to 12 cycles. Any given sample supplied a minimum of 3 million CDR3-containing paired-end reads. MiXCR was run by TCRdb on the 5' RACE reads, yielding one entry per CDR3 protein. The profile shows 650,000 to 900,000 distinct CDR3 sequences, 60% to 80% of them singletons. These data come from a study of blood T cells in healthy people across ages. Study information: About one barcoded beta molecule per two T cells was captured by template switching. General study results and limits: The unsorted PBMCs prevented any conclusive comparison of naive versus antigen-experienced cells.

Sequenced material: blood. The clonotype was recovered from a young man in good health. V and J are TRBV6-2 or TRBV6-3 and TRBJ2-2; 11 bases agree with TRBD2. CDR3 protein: CASSSSGGPTGELFF. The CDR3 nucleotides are TGTGCCAGCAGTTCTAGCGGGGGGCCCACCGGGGAGCTGTTTTTT.